Shown below are 21 T cell receptor beta chains from a single sample sequenced in a study of blood T cell repertoires in COVID-19. Some clones are missing from TCRdb's copy, which holds only in-frame ones; the method was immunoSEQ multiplex PCR. The sample carries 150,000 to 200,000 clones, around three quarters recorded once. Sequenced: PBMCs or T cells enriched from blood (not recorded which). These receptors all stem from a woman in her 70s in a cohort exposed to, infected with or recovered from COVID-19 (not recorded which).

The chain recombines TRBV7-3 with TRBJ2-2; TRBD2 agrees at 7 bases. The germline gives CDR1 SGHTA, CDR2 FQGTGA. The CDR3 extends over 14 amino acids. Trimming at V came to 8 bases and at J to 4 bases, leaving 7 bases not matched to a gene. The CDR3 nucleotides read TGTGCCAGCTACGGGATAGCGGGCACCGGGGAGCTGTTTTTT. Translation gives CASYGIAGTGELFF.

The rearrangement links TRBV5-1 to TRBJ1-1; TRBD1 matches at 7 bases. This CDR3 has 15 amino acids. Trimming removed 4 bases from V and 7 bases from J; junction bases left unmatched: 13. Germline V gene lookup returns CDR1 SGHRS and CDR2 YFSETQ. The CDR3: CASSPKTGSEGEAFF. DNA of the CDR3: TGCGCCAGCAGCCCGAAGACAGGGAGTGAGGGTGAAGCTTTCTTT. Based on the CDR3 plus reference TRBV5-1 and TRBJ1-1, the full variable domain is KAGVTQTPRYLIKTRGQQVTLSCSPISGHRSVSWYQQTPGQGLQFLFEYFSETQRNKGNFPGRFSGRQFSNSRSEMNVSTLELGDSALYLCASSPKTGSEGEAFFGQGTRLTVV.

V usage is TRBV2 and J usage is TRBJ2-7; TRBD2 aligns across 10 bases. V lost 6 bases and J lost 0; bases outside the gene matches: 14. Per germline, CDR1 SNHLY and CDR2 FYNNEI. The CDR3 has 18 residues. The CDR3 nucleotides are TGTGCCAGCAGCCCCCGGAGAGGGGTAGCGGGGGGCTCCTACGAGCAGTACTTC. Protein product: CASSPRRGVAGGSYEQYF.

The J gene is TRBJ2-3, the V gene TRBV7-8, with a weak D call TRBD2 (5 bases). Trimming removed 8 bases at V and 4 bases at J, with 10 bases between. CDR3 length equals 12 residues. The germline V gene encodes CDR1 SGHVS and CDR2 FQNEAQ. CDR3 coding DNA: TGTGCCAGCGCGACTACTTCAGATACGCAGTATTTT. This sequence encodes CASATTSDTQYF.

V is TRBV5-1 and J is TRBJ2-7, with D uncertain. The V gene lost 4 bases and the J gene lost 0 bases, with 14 bases spanning the gap. The CDR3 is 15 residues long. CDR1 is SGHRS and CDR2 is YFSETQ in the germline V gene. The CDR3 spells CASSPVAESSYEQYF. The CDR3 nucleotides are TGCGCCAGCAGCCCGGTCGCTGAGAGCTCCTACGAGCAGTACTTC.

The chain couples TRBV9 to TRBJ2-5; 8 bases line up with TRBD1. V lost 4 bases and J lost 2; bases outside the gene matches: 4. Per the germline V gene, CDR1 is SGDLS and CDR2 is YYNGEE. This CDR3 has 14 residues. CDR3 sequence reads: CASSSRQGQETQYF. CDR3 coding DNA: TGTGCCAGCAGCTCCCGACAGGGGCAAGAGACCCAGTACTTC.

CDR3 coding DNA: TGTGCCAGCAGTCGTAATCCGAATGAAAAACTGTTTTTT. This encodes CASSRNPNEKLFF. The V call is TRBV28, the J call TRBJ1-4; D gene uncertain. The CDR3 runs 13 residues. Germline V gene data show CDR1 as MDHEN and CDR2 as SYDVKM. Trimming took off 5 bases at V and 5 bases at J, with 9 bases between the two ends.

The rearrangement links TRBV6-2 or TRBV6-3 to TRBJ2-7; 12 bases line up with TRBD2. Trimming cost V 0 bases and J 0 bases; bases outside gene matches: 6. The germline V gene encodes CDR1 MNHEY and CDR2 SVGEGT. The CDR3 has 18 amino acids. CDR3 nucleotides: TGTGCCAGCAGTTACTCGGGACTAGCGGGTGCGCCCTCCTACGAGCAGTACTTC. This gives the protein CASSYSGLAGAPSYEQYF.

The chain employs TRBV12-3 or TRBV12-4 and TRBJ2-1, with unresolved D. V dropped 4 bases and J dropped 9 bases, with 7 bases sitting between them. This CDR3 has 11 residues. DNA for the CDR3: TGTGCCAGCAGTTCGTTTATTGAGCAGTTCTTC. Translating it yields CASSSFIEQFF.

V is TRBV5-1 and J is TRBJ2-1, with 14 nucleotides matching TRBD2. This CDR3 is 18 amino acids long. The germline CDR1 and CDR2 sequences are SGHRS and YFSETQ. Trimming cost V 4 bases and J 3 bases; bases outside gene matches: 9. Here the CDR3 reads CASSTWGLAGDGYNEQFF. The CDR3 DNA sequence: TGCGCCAGCAGCACTTGGGGACTAGCGGGAGATGGCTACAATGAGCAGTTCTTC.

The chain combines TRBV7-9 with TRBJ1-6; 7 bases map to TRBD1. The trim removed 4 bases at V and 5 bases at J, leaving 5 bases unmatched. The CDR3 sequence is 15 residues long. Germline V gives CDR1 SEHNR, CDR2 FQNEAQ (reference sequence). The CDR3 region has the DNA TGTGCCAGCAGCTCGACGACAGGGAATAATTCACCCCTCCACTTT. Translation: CASSSTTGNNSPLHF.

The chain couples TRBV14 to TRBJ2-1, with 8 bases that match TRBD2. The CDR3 spans 16 residues. The junction had 3 bases not matched to a gene; V was cut back by 1 base and J by 1 base. Per germline, CDR1 SGHDN and CDR2 FVKESK. CDR3 bases: TGTGCCAGCAGCCAAGCGCAGCGGGAGTCCTACAATGAGCAGTTCTTC. Its protein product is CASSQAQRESYNEQFF.

The genes are TRBV4-3 and TRBJ2-1, with 7 positions matching TRBD2. Germline V CDR1 and CDR2: LGHNA, YSLEER. CDR3 length: 17 amino acids. V lost 1 base and J lost 6; bases outside the gene matches: 12. Here the CDR3 DNA reads TGCGCCAGCAGCCAAGCGCCTCGGGCGGGAGTGGGCAATGAGCAGTTCTTC. Translating gives CASSQAPRAGVGNEQFF.

V is TRBV3-1 (or the pseudogene TRBV3-2) and J is TRBJ2-5, with TRBD2 identical over 14 bases. V shed 4 bases and J 5 bases; nucleotides not matched to a gene: 9. Germline values: CDR1 LGHDT, CDR2 YNNKEL (reference sequence). CDR3 length equals 17 residues. CDR3 amino acids: CASSPGLAGGVGETQYF. The CDR3 DNA follows: TGTGCCAGCAGCCCCGGACTAGCGGGAGGAGTGGGGGAGACCCAGTACTTC.

This CDR3 reads CASSEVPGLQPQHF. CDR3 DNA: TGTGCCAGCAGTGAAGTCCCAGGGCTTCAGCCCCAGCATTTT. This sequence joins TRBV6-1 and TRBJ1-5, with a tentative D call TRBD1 (5 bases). The V gene lost 1 base and the J gene lost 6 bases, with 10 bases spanning the gap. The CDR3 sequence is 14 residues long. Germline CDR1 and CDR2: MNHNS and SASEGT.

This chain uses TRBV7-2 with TRBJ1-1; D is perhaps TRBD1 (6 bases). Trimming took off 5 bases at V and 1 base at J, with 11 bases between the two ends. The CDR3 loop spans 14 amino acids. Germline CDR1 and CDR2: SGHTA and FQGNSA. CDR3: CASSRDIQNTEAFF. CDR3 sequence (DNA): TGTGCCAGCAGCCGGGACATACAGAACACTGAAGCTTTCTTT.

The rearrangement joins TRBV7-2 to TRBJ2-7, with 8 bases fitting TRBD1. After removal of 5 bases from V and 6 bases from J, the junction contained 6 bases not matched to a gene. CDR1 is SGHTA and CDR2 is FQGNSA in the germline V gene. The CDR3 loop spans 13 amino acids. CDR3 DNA: TGTGCCAGCAGCGTCCAGGGGGCCGGCGAGCAGTACTTC. Protein sequence: CASSVQGAGEQYF.

The chain combines TRBV5-1 with TRBJ2-5, with no clear D. Germline-derived CDR1 and CDR2 are SGHRS and YFSETQ. The CDR3 consists of 14 residues. Trimming took 1 base from V and 1 from J, leaving 8 bases between them. The CDR3 region is CASSLQDPQETQYF. The CDR3 coding sequence is TGCGCCAGCAGCTTGCAGGATCCCCAAGAGACCCAGTACTTC.

The chain combines TRBV19 with TRBJ1-3; D may be TRBD1 (6 bases). Germline CDR1 and CDR2: LNHDA and SQIVND (reference sequence). The length of the CDR3 is 14 residues. V gave up 3 bases and J gave up 4 bases, with 10 bases separating them. The CDR3 here is CASSIGGAGNTIYF. In DNA form, the CDR3 reads TGTGCCAGTAGTATTGGGGGGGCCGGAAACACCATATATTTT.

The CDR3, as DNA: TGTGCCAGCAGTTTCAGGGTAGACATGAAAGCTTTCTTT. This translates into CASSFRVDMKAFF. The rearrangement links TRBV12-3 or TRBV12-4 to TRBJ1-1, with a tentative D call TRBD1 (5 bases). Between the trimmed V and J ends, which lost 3 bases and 9 bases, there was a span of 14 bases. The CDR3 has 13 amino acids.

This chain joins TRBV5-6 and TRBJ2-7, with a tentative D call TRBD1 (5 bases). V lost 1 base and J lost 3, with 8 bases in between. The CDR3 runs to 13 residues. CDR1 and CDR2 (germline): SGHDT, YYEEEE. The CDR3, as DNA: TGTGCCAGCAGCTTGAGGACAAACTACGAGCAGTACTTC. Amino acid sequence: CASSLRTNYEQYF.